This T cell receptor (beta chain) was obtained from a study of OX40 agonist ivuxolimab in advanced cancers. Turning to the study itself: Partial responses were achieved by three patients: one hepatocellular carcinoma, two cutaneous melanoma. Broader study findings: Expanded clones belonging to CD8+ T cells outnumbered, on average, those of CD4+.

With regard to this clone: Its specificity is not known.

Assay used: immunoSEQ multiplex PCR; TCRdb lists only in-frame clones, some missing. The sample contains about 30,000 clones, roughly 80% of which appear only once. Germline V lookup: CDR1 PRHDT, CDR2 FYEKMQ (reference sequence). This CDR3 region has 14 residues. V lost 8 bases to trimming and J lost 5 bases; unmatched junction nucleotides: 9. This TCR derives from an adult with an advanced solid tumor such as melanoma, head and neck, liver or kidney cancer. This rearrangement joins TRBV13 to TRBJ2-5; 9 nucleotides agree with TRBD1. Specimen: CD4+ or CD8+ T cells sorted from blood, collected in a trial of the OX40 agonist ivuxolimab. The CDR3 spells CASETGGARETQYF. The CDR3 coding sequence is TGTGCCAGCGAAACAGGGGGCGCGAGGGAGACCCAGTACTTC.